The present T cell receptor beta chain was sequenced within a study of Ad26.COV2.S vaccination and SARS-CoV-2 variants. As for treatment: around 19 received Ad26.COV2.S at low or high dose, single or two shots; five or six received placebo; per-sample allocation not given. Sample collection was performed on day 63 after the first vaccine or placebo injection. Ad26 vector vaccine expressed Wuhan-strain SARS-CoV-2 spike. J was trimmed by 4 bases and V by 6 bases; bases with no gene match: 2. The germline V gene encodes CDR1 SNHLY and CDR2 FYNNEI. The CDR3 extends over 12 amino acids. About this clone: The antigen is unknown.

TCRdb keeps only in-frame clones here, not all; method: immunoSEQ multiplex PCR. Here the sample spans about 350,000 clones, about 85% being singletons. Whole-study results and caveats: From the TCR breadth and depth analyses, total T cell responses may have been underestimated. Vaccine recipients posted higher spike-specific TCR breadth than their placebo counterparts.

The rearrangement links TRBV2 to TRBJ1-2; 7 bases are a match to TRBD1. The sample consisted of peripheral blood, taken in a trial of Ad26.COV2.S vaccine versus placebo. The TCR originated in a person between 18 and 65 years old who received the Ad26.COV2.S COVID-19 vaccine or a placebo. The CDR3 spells CASRGTVYGYTF. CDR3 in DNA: TGTGCCAGCAGGGGGACAGTCTATGGCTACACCTTC.